The entry below gives a single T cell receptor (beta chain) sequence along with its context. This sample is part of a study of T cell changes during pregnancy in multiple sclerosis. Germline assignment: CDR1 LNHDA and CDR2 SQIVND (reference sequence). V lost 5 bases to trimming and J lost 8 bases, with 18 bases between them. CDR3 length: 15 amino acids. This table comes from immunoSEQ multiplex PCR, and its TCRdb copy is limited to in-frame clones, with some not included. The sample shows some 97,000 clones, around 92% of them seen only once. The source was peripheral blood, collected before pregnancy. This chain uses TRBV19 with TRBJ1-4; D may be TRBD1 (5 bases). The TCR was taken from a female donor with multiple sclerosis, enrolled in a pregnancy study. DNA of the CDR3: TGTGCCAGTAGTTCCACCGACGGGTGGGGCGAAAAACTGTTTTTT. Protein: CASSSTDGWGEKLFF.